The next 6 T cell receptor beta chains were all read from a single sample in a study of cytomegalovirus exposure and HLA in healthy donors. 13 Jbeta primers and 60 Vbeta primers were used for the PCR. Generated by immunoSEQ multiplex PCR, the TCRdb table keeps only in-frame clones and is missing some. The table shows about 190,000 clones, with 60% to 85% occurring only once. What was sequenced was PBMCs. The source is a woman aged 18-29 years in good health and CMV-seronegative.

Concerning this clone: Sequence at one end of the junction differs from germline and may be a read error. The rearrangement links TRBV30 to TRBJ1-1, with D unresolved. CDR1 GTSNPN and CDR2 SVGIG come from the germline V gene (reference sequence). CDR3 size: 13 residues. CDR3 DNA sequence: TGTGCGTGGACTCCGAGGGTGAACACTGAAGCTTTCTTT. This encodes CAWTPRVNTEAFF.

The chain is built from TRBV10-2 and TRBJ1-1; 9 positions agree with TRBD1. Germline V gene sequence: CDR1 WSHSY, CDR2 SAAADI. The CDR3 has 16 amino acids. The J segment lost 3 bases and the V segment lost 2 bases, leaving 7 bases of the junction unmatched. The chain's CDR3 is CASSEIGTGSDTEAFF. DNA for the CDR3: TGCGCCAGCAGTGAGATCGGGACAGGGTCGGACACTGAAGCTTTCTTT.

The CDR3 loop reads CAISSTSGEFAVQDTQYF. CDR3 DNA: TGTGCCATCAGTTCTACTAGCGGGGAATTTGCGGTTCAAGATACGCAGTATTTT. The chain links TRBV10-3 to TRBJ2-3; 10 bases line up with TRBD2. The CDR3 spans 18 residues. The V gene's germline CDR1 is ENHRY and CDR2 SYGVKD. Trimming at V came to 5 bases and at J to 5 bases, leaving 16 bases not matched to a gene.

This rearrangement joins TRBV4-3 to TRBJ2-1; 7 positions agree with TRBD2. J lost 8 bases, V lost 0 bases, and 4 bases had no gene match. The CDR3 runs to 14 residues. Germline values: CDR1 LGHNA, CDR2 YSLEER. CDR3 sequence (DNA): TGCGCCAGCAGCCAAGACGGTGCGGGAGATGAGCAGTTCTTC. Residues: CASSQDGAGDEQFF.

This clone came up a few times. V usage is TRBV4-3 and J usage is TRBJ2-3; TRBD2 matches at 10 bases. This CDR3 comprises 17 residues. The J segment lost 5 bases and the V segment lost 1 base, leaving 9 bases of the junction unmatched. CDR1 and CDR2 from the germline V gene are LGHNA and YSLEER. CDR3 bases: TGCGCCAGCAGCCAAGTCAGGGGAAGACTAGCGGGAGATACGCAGTATTTT. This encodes CASSQVRGRLAGDTQYF.

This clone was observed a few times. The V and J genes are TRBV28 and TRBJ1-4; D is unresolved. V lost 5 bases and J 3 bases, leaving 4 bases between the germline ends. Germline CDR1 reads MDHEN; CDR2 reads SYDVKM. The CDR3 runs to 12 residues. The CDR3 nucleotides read TGTGCCAGCAGTCTCCCTAATGAAAAACTGTTTTTT. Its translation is CASSLPNEKLFF.